This T cell receptor beta chain was retrieved from a study of beta chain features in type 1 diabetes. Study-level points and caveats: Diminished insertions and augmented deletions at VDJ junctions characterized type 1 diabetes patients. Compared with healthy donors, patients appeared to share more similar naive, central memory and regulatory TCRB repertoires. Type 1 diabetes patients had moderately but significantly shorter TCRB CDR3s in all four CD4+ subsets.

This clone was picked up a small number of times. The antigen remains undetermined. All of the isolated RNA was reverse transcribed, so expressed TCRB transcripts were sequenced. Sequencing used immunoSEQ multiplex PCR; TCRdb keeps in-frame clones, though not all of them. The sample has a few hundred thousand clones; 10% to 15% are singletons. This clonotype was sampled from a woman aged 18 to 35 with type 1 diabetes. Sequenced: naive CD4+ T cells from blood.

The CDR3 here is CASRRERGASYEQYF. Here the CDR3 DNA reads TGTGCCAGCCGGAGGGAGCGGGGGGCATCCTACGAGCAGTACTTC. The V gene is TRBV19, the J gene TRBJ2-7; 9 nucleotides agree with TRBD2. CDR3 length: 15 amino acids. The trim removed 9 bases at V and 1 base at J, leaving 10 bases unmatched. Germline V lookup: CDR1 LNHDA, CDR2 SQIVND (reference sequence).